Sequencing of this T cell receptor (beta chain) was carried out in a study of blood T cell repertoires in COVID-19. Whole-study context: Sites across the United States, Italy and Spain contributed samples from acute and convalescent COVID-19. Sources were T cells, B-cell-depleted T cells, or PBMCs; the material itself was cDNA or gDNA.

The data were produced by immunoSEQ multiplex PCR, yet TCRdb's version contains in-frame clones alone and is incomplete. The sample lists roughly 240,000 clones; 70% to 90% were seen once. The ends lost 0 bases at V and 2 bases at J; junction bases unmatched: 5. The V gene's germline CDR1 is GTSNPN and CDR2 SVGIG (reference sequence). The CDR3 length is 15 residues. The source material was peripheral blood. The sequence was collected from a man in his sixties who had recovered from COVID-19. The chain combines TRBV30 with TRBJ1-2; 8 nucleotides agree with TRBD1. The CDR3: CAWSVSGGPNYGYTF. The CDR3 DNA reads TGTGCCTGGAGTGTGTCAGGGGGCCCAAACTATGGCTACACCTTC.